The sample holds a few counts of the clone carrying this T cell receptor beta chain. The target antigen is unknown. The sample's time point: patch test 2, 6 weeks after DPC sensitization. The sample's treatment: therapeutic diphenylcyclopropenone sensitization with weekly scalp DPC. This specimen belongs to a study of human T cells and chemical hapten exposure. Study background: The study enrolled mostly female patients with alopecia areata, totalis or universalis. Overall study findings and caveats: Significantly more large CDR3 similarity clusters were formed by expanded TCRs than by controls.

TCRdb fed the RACE reads into MiXCR, producing one record per CDR3 protein. The sample lists about 70,000 distinct CDR3 sequences, 8.5% occurring once. The material was whole blood, obtained in connection with sensitization to the hapten diphenylcyclopropenone (DPC). The receptor was isolated from a woman aged 50 to 60 with alopecia areata. Some clones in this sample may be carry-over from other donors' samples.

The DNA of the CDR3 is TGTGCCAGCAGCCTGACGGGGGGGACAGATACGCAGTATTTT. Translated, it gives CASSLTGGTDTQYF. The chain uses TRBV12-3 or TRBV12-4 and TRBJ2-3; the match to TRBD2 covers 8 bases. CDR3 size: 14 residues. V trimming: 6 bases; J trimming: 3 bases; junction bases outside the gene matches: 5.